This T cell receptor beta chain was profiled in a study of T-cell memory formation after mild COVID-19 (dated by TCRdb to the early 2020s). A note on the overall study: TCR sequence clusters from the two donors were found to be largely donor specific. The cohort was made up of two young adult volunteers, one female and one male, who were previously healthy. In a couple of donors, T-cell clones that expanded and contracted after mild COVID-19 were tracked by sequencing TCRalpha and TCRbeta repertoires over time. The research as a whole found: Contracting CD4+ clones were located mainly in the CM and EM memory subsets, whereas CD8+ clones were found to be enriched in EMRA. Only a couple of mild cases were covered by the study, and larger cohorts that include severe cases with pre-infection samples were considered necessary. Whether the second-wave clones peaking on day 37 were SARS-CoV-2 specific was not confirmed. Some responding clones were detected in pre-infection memory, which suggested that pre-existing cross-reactive memory T cells had joined the SARS-CoV-2 response. Clones that contracted from day 15 to 85 showed balanced CD4/CD8 phenotypes, whereas a second wave of clones that expanded from day 15 to 37 leaned towards CD4+.

Remarks on this clonotype: There is no known antigen for this receptor. It has no much larger one-base neighbor in the sample; base qualities were not kept.

Sequencing was performed on an Illumina NovaSeq 6000. TCRalpha and TCRbeta cDNA libraries were built by 5'RACE with constant-segment primers, adding sample barcodes and unique molecular identifiers. RNA was extracted from every sample with Trizol reagent. Library amplification was performed in two PCR steps, and a second sample barcode and Illumina TruSeq adapters were introduced in the second step. Sequencing of libraries was performed on an Illumina NovaSeq with 2 x 150 bp paired-end reads. On the authors' methods: Demultiplexing of reads and collapsing into UMI-guided consensus sequences were performed with migec v1.2.7. Using mixcr v2.1.11, UMI consensuses were aligned to TRA and TRB V and J templates and then assembled into clonotypes. A clonotype was counted as expanded or contracted only if both edgeR and NoisET called the change significant, with noise models trained on biological replicates. For edgeR calls, the thresholds were a false discovery rate-adjusted p below 0.01 and a log2 fold-change of 1. As an exploratory analysis of dynamics, max-normalized trajectories of the 1000 most abundant clonotypes were examined with PCA combined with hierarchical clustering. Separately sequenced CD4+ and CD8+ repertoires were used to assign a CD4 or CD8 phenotype to each responding clone. TCRdb redid the processing of the public reads, applying fastp at Q25 and MiXCR, and retained in-frame beta chains. Entries that share a CDR3 protein sequence are merged under the most common genes and DNA. Clone size and V and J calls follow TCRdb, not the original study. Recorded for this sample are roughly 610,000 distinct CDR3 sequences; 15% to 20% of them occurred a single time. The leading ten clones occupy 8.1% of the sample.

Trimming accounts for 3 bases at V and 4 bases at J, while the number of junction bases matched to no gene is 3. In the germline V gene, CDR1 corresponds to SGHRS and CDR2 to YFSETQ. From its cysteine to its phenylalanine, the CDR3 spans 14 amino acids. The retained sequence is limited to the CDR3, 42 bases, with the frame set at the first base. Ficoll-Paque density gradient centrifugation was used to isolate PBMCs. The rearranged segments are TRBV5-1 and TRBJ2-3; TRBD2 lines up with 9 middle nucleotides. The sample comprised PBMCs or a T cell subset sorted from them (not recorded which). The clonotype was recovered from an adult woman who had mild COVID-19 (a few samples of this study predate the infection). The sample titles of this study are shuffled in the database, so cell type and time point are left out; the donor was told from shared clones. The nucleotides are TGCGCCAGCAGCTCTAGCGGGACGGCAGATACGCAGTATTTT. It codes for CASSSSGTADTQYF.